Presented here are 22 T cell receptor beta chains from one specimen sequenced in a study of CD8+ T cells in alopecia areata. Sequencing templates came from extracted RNA that was reverse transcribed into cDNA. Data came from immunoSEQ multiplex PCR; TCRdb stores just in-frame clones and leaves some out. The table records 150,000 or so clones, about three fifths of them present only once. The specimen sequenced was CD4+ T cells sorted from blood. The receptors come from a human donor in good health.

This clone was detected only a few times. The chain carries TRBV9 and TRBJ1-4, with a weak D call TRBD1 (5 bases). CDR3 length: 12 amino acids. Germline assignment: CDR1 SGDLS and CDR2 YYNGEE. Trimming left V 3 bases short and J 8 bases short, with 8 bases between. CDR3 sequence (DNA): TGTGCCAGCAGCGGACAGACAGAAAAACTGTTTTTT. Protein: CASSGQTEKLFF.

The V gene is TRBV28, the J gene TRBJ2-5; TRBD1 is a possible D gene (6 bases). The germline V gene encodes CDR1 MDHEN and CDR2 SYDVKM. CDR3 length: 16 residues. V lost 1 base and J lost 5, with 17 bases in between. DNA of the CDR3: TGTGCCAGCAGTTTATCTCCAGGGGATCCACGGGAGACCCAGTACTTC. It yields the protein CASSLSPGDPRETQYF.

This clone was found a few times. The CDR3 protein is CASRHQTGALPYEQYF. The CDR3 bases are TGTGCCAGCAGACACCAAACAGGGGCCCTTCCCTACGAGCAGTACTTC. The chain has TRBV28 and TRBJ2-7, with 7 bases aligning to TRBD1. Losses at the gene ends were 6 bases for V and 2 bases for J; bases not matched to a gene: 13. This CDR3 region has 16 residues. Germline CDR1 is MDHEN and CDR2 is SYDVKM.

This clone was detected only a few times. The chain has TRBV4-1 and TRBJ2-1, with TRBD1 matching over 8 bases. Unmatched junction bases numbered 8, after V lost 2 bases and J lost 8 bases. Germline CDR1 MGHRA, CDR2 YSYEKL. The CDR3 spans 15 residues. CDR3 region: CASSQPRTGRYEQFF. CDR3 nucleotides: TGCGCCAGCAGCCAACCTCGGACAGGGAGGTATGAGCAGTTCTTC.

This clone appeared a few times. The CDR3 protein is CSVEDIRAGANVLTF. CDR3 nucleotide sequence: TGCAGCGTTGAAGATATACGGGCTGGGGCCAACGTCCTGACTTTC. The chain joins TRBV29-1 to TRBJ2-6; no definite D call. V dropped 0 bases and J dropped 2 bases, with 8 bases sitting between them. Germline values: CDR1 SQVTM, CDR2 ANQGSEA. This CDR3 has 15 amino acids.

This chain connects TRBV29-1 to TRBJ1-3; TRBD1 agrees at 7 bases. The junction had 7 bases not matched to a gene; V was cut back by 2 bases and J by 0 bases. Per the germline V gene, CDR1 is SQVTM and CDR2 is ANQGSEA. There are 16 residues in the CDR3. CDR3 amino acids: CSVERQGEYSGNTIYF. DNA of the CDR3: TGCAGCGTTGAACGGCAGGGGGAGTACTCTGGAAACACCATATATTTT.

V gene TRBV9 combines with J gene TRBJ2-3; D gene ambiguous. Germline lookup yields CDR1 SGDLS and CDR2 YYNGEE. The CDR3 sequence is 14 residues long. V was cut by 4 bases and J by 3 bases, with 12 bases left in between. DNA for the CDR3: TGTGCCAGCAGCTCCCGAGGTGCTACAGATACGCAGTATTTT. Protein: CASSSRGATDTQYF.

This chain connects TRBV9 to TRBJ2-7; D might be TRBD2 (6 bases). The germline gives CDR1 SGDLS, CDR2 YYNGEE. This CDR3 spans 14 amino acids. Deletions cut 4 bases from V and 3 bases from J, with 14 bases between. CDR3 protein: CASSSRLDSYEQYF. CDR3 sequence (DNA): TGTGCCAGCAGCTCTAGACTAGACAGCTACGAGCAGTACTTC.

V gene TRBV7-9 combines with J gene TRBJ2-7; perhaps TRBD1 as D (5 bases). V lost 2 bases and J 6 bases, leaving 8 bases between the germline ends. The CDR3 spans 12 residues. Germline V lookup: CDR1 SEHNR, CDR2 FQNEAQ (reference sequence). CDR3 bases: TGTGCCAGCAGCTTACAGGGAAGCGAGCAGTACTTC. Residues: CASSLQGSEQYF. The entire variable domain, with the rest obtained from reference TRBV7-9 and TRBJ2-7, is as follows: DTGVSQNPRHKITKRGQNVTFRCDPISEHNRLYWYRQTLGQGPEFLTYFQNEAQLEKSRLLSDRFSAERPKGSFSTLEIQRTEQGDSAMYLCASSLQGSEQYFGPGTRLTVT.

In its sample, this clone was seen once. The chain joins TRBV27 to TRBJ2-7, with D perhaps matching TRBD1 (5 bases). The germline gives CDR1 MNHEY, CDR2 SMNVEV (reference sequence). The CDR3 spans 12 residues. Deletions cut 3 bases from V and 6 bases from J, with 9 bases between. The CDR3 sequence is CASSFQGREQYF. Here the CDR3 DNA reads TGTGCCAGCAGTTTCCAGGGCCGCGAGCAGTACTTC.

The gene calls are TRBV11-2 and TRBJ2-7; D is undetermined. Germline CDR1 reads SGHAT; CDR2 reads FQNNGV. The V end was cut by 3 bases, the J end by 2 bases, with 5 bases between. The CDR3 is 12 residues long. CDR3 loop: CASSFFPYEQYF. CDR3 in DNA: TGTGCCAGCAGCTTTTTTCCCTACGAGCAGTACTTC. Complete variable domain (other parts from reference TRBV11-2 and TRBJ2-7): EAGVAQSPRYKIIEKRQSVAFWCNPISGHATLYWYQQILGQGPKLLIQFQNNGVVDDSQLPKDRFSAERLKGVDSTLKIQPAKLEDSAVYLCASSFFPYEQYFGPGTRLTVT.

The chain's CDR3 is CASQKHPNTGELFF. The CDR3 nucleotides read TGTGCCAGCCAGAAACACCCGAACACCGGGGAGCTGTTTTTT. The rearrangement joins TRBV2 to TRBJ2-2, with D hard to call. The V and J ends lost 8 bases and 0 bases respectively, with 10 bases between them. The CDR3 is made up of 14 amino acids. Germline-derived CDR1 and CDR2 are SNHLY and FYNNEI.

This clone was counted between two and nine times. The rearrangement links TRBV10-3 to TRBJ2-7; 7 positions agree with TRBD1. Germline values: CDR1 ENHRY, CDR2 SYGVKD. Unmatched junction bases numbered 11, after V lost 8 bases and J lost 4 bases. The CDR3 extends over 14 amino acids. CDR3 sequence reads: CAIGRDSGKYEQYF. The CDR3 DNA sequence: TGTGCCATCGGACGGGACAGCGGTAAATACGAGCAGTACTTC.

V usage is TRBV5-1 and J usage is TRBJ2-1, with 10 bases matching TRBD2. V lost 3 bases and J lost 6; bases outside the gene matches: 6. The CDR3 spans 15 residues. Germline assignment: CDR1 SGHRS and CDR2 YFSETQ. The CDR3, as DNA: TGCGCCAGCAGCTGGGGCCTAGCGGGAGTCAATGAGCAGTTCTTC. Amino acids: CASSWGLAGVNEQFF. Using reference TRBV5-1 and TRBJ2-1 for the parts outside the CDR3, the full variable domain is KAGVTQTPRYLIKTRGQQVTLSCSPISGHRSVSWYQQTPGQGLQFLFEYFSETQRNKGNFPGRFSGRQFSNSRSEMNVSTLELGDSALYLCASSWGLAGVNEQFFGPGTRLTVL.

The rearrangement uses TRBV30 and TRBJ1-1; tentative D call: TRBD1 (5 bases). V was pared by 7 bases and J by 6 bases, with 18 bases between. Germline V CDR1 and CDR2: GTSNPN, SVGIG (reference sequence). The CDR3 contains 13 residues. The CDR3 DNA is TGTGCCTACCTACCACTCCGGGGGGCTGAAGCTTTCTTT. This encodes CAYLPLRGAEAFF.

The chain employs TRBV7-8 and TRBJ2-7; the match to TRBD1 covers 8 bases. Germline-derived CDR1 and CDR2 are SGHVS and FQNEAQ. The V segment lost 5 bases and the J segment 0 bases; nucleotides outside the gene matches: 9. This CDR3 contains 16 residues. As DNA, the CDR3 is TGTGCCAGCAGCGAACACAGGGGGAAACTCTCCTACGAGCAGTACTTC. This codes for CASSEHRGKLSYEQYF.

This clone was observed a few times. The rearrangement joins TRBV5-1 to TRBJ2-1, with 9 bases aligning to TRBD1. The CDR3 is 16 amino acids. Germline V gene data show CDR1 as SGHRS and CDR2 as YFSETQ. V lost 5 bases, J lost 1 base, and 7 bases stayed unmatched. As DNA, the CDR3 is TGCGCCAGCAGAACCGGGACAGGGACGTCCTACAATGAGCAGTTCTTC. Encoded protein: CASRTGTGTSYNEQFF.

This rearrangement joins TRBV20-1 to TRBJ2-7; D is perhaps TRBD2 (5 bases). This CDR3 is built from 10 residues. Germline-derived CDR1 and CDR2 are DFQATT and SNEGSKA (reference sequence). V was cut by 5 bases and J by 6 bases, with 8 bases left in between. DNA for the CDR3: TGCAGTGCTTTAGCGTCCGAGCAGTACTTC. Its translation: CSALASEQYF.

This clone was detected only once. The chain recombines TRBV4-1 with TRBJ1-5; D unresolved. The CDR3 sequence is 13 residues long. Germline loops: CDR1 MGHRA, CDR2 YSYEKL. Deletions cut 0 bases from V and 9 bases from J, with 9 bases between. For the CDR3, the DNA is TGCGCCAGCAGCCAAGACGGCGCTCGGCCCCAGCATTTT. Residues: CASSQDGARPQHF.

The rearrangement joins TRBV6-5 to TRBJ1-1; 7 positions agree with TRBD1. Germline loops: CDR1 MNHEY, CDR2 SVGAGI. J was trimmed by 4 bases and V by 6 bases; bases with no gene match: 5. CDR3 length equals 13 residues. CDR3 loop: CASRYDRVTEAFF. The CDR3 nucleotides read TGTGCCAGCAGATATGACAGGGTCACTGAAGCTTTCTTT.

The chain is built from TRBV30 and TRBJ2-1; the D gene is possibly TRBD2 (6 bases). CDR1 and CDR2 (germline): GTSNPN, SVGIG (reference sequence). The CDR3 runs to 17 residues. V lost 0 bases, J lost 3 bases, and 18 bases lay in between. The chain's CDR3 is CAWSVSGYGRVYNEQFF. CDR3 DNA: TGTGCCTGGAGTGTAAGTGGGTACGGGAGAGTCTACAATGAGCAGTTCTTC.

The genes are TRBV7-9 and TRBJ2-4, with TRBD1 matching 8 bases. The germline V gene encodes CDR1 SEHNR and CDR2 FQNEAQ (reference sequence). The V and J ends lost 1 base and 7 bases, in that order; junction bases with no gene match: 6. The CDR3 is made up of 15 amino acids. DNA for the CDR3: TGTGCCAGCAGCTTAGACGCAGGGGGCTATAACATTCAGTACTTC. Amino acid sequence: CASSLDAGGYNIQYF. Using reference TRBV7-9 and TRBJ2-4 for the parts outside the CDR3, the full variable domain is DTGVSQNPRHKITKRGQNVTFRCDPISEHNRLYWYRQTLGQGPEFLTYFQNEAQLEKSRLLSDRFSAERPKGSFSTLEIQRTEQGDSAMYLCASSLDAGGYNIQYFGAGTRLSVL.